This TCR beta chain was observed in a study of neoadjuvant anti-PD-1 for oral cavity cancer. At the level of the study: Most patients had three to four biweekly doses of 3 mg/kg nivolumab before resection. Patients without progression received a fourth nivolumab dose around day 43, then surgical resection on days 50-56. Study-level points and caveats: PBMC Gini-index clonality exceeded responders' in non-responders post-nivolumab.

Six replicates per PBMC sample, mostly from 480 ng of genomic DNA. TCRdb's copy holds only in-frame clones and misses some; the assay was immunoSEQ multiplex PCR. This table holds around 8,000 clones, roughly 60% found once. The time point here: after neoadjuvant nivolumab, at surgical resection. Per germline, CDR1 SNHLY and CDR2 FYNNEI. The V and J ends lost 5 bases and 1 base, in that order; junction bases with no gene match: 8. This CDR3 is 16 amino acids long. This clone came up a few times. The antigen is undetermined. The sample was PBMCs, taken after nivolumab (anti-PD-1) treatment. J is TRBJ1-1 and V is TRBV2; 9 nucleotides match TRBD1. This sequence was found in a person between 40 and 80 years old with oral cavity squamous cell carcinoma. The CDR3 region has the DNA TGTGCCAGCAGTAAATTTTTACAGGGGGCGAACACTGAAGCTTTCTTT. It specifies CASSKFLQGANTEAFF.